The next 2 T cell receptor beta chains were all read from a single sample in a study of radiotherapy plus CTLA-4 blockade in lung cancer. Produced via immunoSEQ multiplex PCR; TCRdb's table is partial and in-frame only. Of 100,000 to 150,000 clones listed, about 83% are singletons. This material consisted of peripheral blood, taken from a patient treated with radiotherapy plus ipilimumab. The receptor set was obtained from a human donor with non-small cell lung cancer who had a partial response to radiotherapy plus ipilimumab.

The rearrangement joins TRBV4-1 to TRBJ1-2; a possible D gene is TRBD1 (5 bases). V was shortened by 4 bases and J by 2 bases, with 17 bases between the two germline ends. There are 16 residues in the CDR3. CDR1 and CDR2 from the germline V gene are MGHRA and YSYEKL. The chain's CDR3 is CASSLTEGGGNYGYTF. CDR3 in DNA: TGCGCCAGCAGCCTGACAGAGGGCGGAGGGAACTATGGCTACACCTTC.

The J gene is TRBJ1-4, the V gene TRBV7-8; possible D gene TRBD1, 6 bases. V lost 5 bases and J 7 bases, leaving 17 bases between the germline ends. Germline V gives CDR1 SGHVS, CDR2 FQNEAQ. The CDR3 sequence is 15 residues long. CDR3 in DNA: TGTGCCAGCAGCCCATCAGGGGCGCGTTCTGAAAAACTGTTTTTT. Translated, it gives CASSPSGARSEKLFF.